This T cell receptor beta chain was recovered during a study of cytomegalovirus exposure and HLA in healthy donors. On this clone itself: Its antigen is currently unknown.

The PCR ran on 60 Vbeta and 13 Jbeta primers. Produced via immunoSEQ multiplex PCR; TCRdb's table is partial and in-frame only. The sample records a few hundred thousand clones, 70% to 90% being singletons. Broader study findings: Generally TCR sequences proved uncommon, though certain public TCRs appeared in numerous donors.

This CDR3 spans 14 amino acids. CDR1 and CDR2 (germline): GTSNPN, SVGIG (reference sequence). V lost 2 bases and J lost 6, with 11 bases in between. This chain joins TRBV30 and TRBJ1-6; D is possibly TRBD1 (6 bases). Material: PBMCs. The TCR sequence derives from a woman aged 55 to 70 in good health and CMV-seropositive. The CDR3 nucleotides are TGTGCCTGGAGTAAGGACAGCGGTAATTCACCCCTCCACTTT. It specifies CAWSKDSGNSPLHF.